The clone carrying this T cell receptor beta chain was observed a handful of times. The antigen is undetermined. Time point specified: cycle 4 day 1 (C4D1), after more than five weeks of nivolumab. Every one of the patients relapsed after autologous stem cell transplantation (brentuximab vedotin exposure was variable). Profiling relied on immunoSEQ multiplex PCR, and the TCRdb table lists in-frame clones only, not all of them. The table records 35,000 to 50,000 clones, 66% of them present only once. This sample was included in a study of PD-1 blockade in classical Hodgkin lymphoma. The length of the CDR3 is 15 residues. Trimming removed 1 base from V and 3 bases from J, with 12 bases in between. CDR1 SGHDT and CDR2 YYEEEE come from the germline V gene. General study results and limits: TCR diversity at baseline was reported to be reduced in newly diagnosed patients relative to healthy donors. Patients with a complete response exhibited baseline diversity comparable to newly diagnosed patients.

Sample: peripheral blood mononuclear cells (PBMCs), taken before the fourth cycle of nivolumab. This chain uses TRBV5-6 with TRBJ2-3; D is perhaps TRBD2 (6 bases). The TCR comes from a human donor with classical Hodgkin lymphoma. CDR3 in amino acids: CASSLTSGRTDTQYF. The CDR3 DNA reads TGTGCCAGCAGCTTGACTAGTGGGAGGACAGATACGCAGTATTTT.